These T cell receptor beta chains were read from a single sample in a study of blood T cell repertoires in COVID-19. Repertoires were generated with immunoSEQ multiplex PCR, while TCRdb's copy carries only in-frame clones and drops some. The sample includes over 140,000 clones, about 75% of them seen just once. The sequenced material came from PBMCs or T cells enriched from blood (not recorded which). The source is a woman aged 45-65 years who had recovered from COVID-19. CDR3s include the opening cysteine and the closing phenylalanine or tryptophan. The order of the fields is CDR3 DNA, CDR3 protein, V gene, D gene, clone size, J gene. A D gene is named only where the DNA matches it firmly. Clone size is stated in some rows and not others, as once, few, many or a class when expanded.

CDR3 DNA: TGTGCCAGCAGGTCGGGACAGAACTCTGGAAACACCATATATTTT
CDR3 protein: CASRSGQNSGNTIYF
V gene: TRBV7-9
D gene: TRBD1
clone size: -
J gene: TRBJ1-3

CDR3 DNA: TGTGCCAGCAGGACGCCCGGAGGCTATGGCTACACCTTC
CDR3 protein: CASRTPGGYGYTF
V gene: TRBV6-5
D gene: -
clone size: -
J gene: TRBJ1-2

CDR3 DNA: TGTGCCAGCAGCTGGCATTTCAGTGGGCCGAACACTGAAGCTTTCTTT
CDR3 protein: CASSWHFSGPNTEAFF
V gene: TRBV12-1
D gene: -
clone size: -
J gene: TRBJ1-1

CDR3 DNA: TGTGCCAGCAGTTACAACGGAGCCAAAAACATTCAGTACTTC
CDR3 protein: CASSYNGAKNIQYF
V gene: TRBV6-5
D gene: -
clone size: -
J gene: TRBJ2-4

CDR3 DNA: TGTGCCAGCACGAGACAGGGTAATTCACCCCTCCACTTT
CDR3 protein: CASTRQGNSPLHF
V gene: TRBV27
D gene: TRBD1
clone size: -
J gene: TRBJ1-6

CDR3 DNA: TGTGCCAGCAGTTTACTATCCGGGCGGGGGACTTCCTACAATGAGCAGTTCTTC
CDR3 protein: CASSLLSGRGTSYNEQFF
V gene: TRBV27
D gene: TRBD2
clone size: -
J gene: TRBJ2-1

CDR3 DNA: TGCGCCAGCAGCTCCGGGACTAGCTCCTACGAGCAGTACTTC
CDR3 protein: CASSSGTSSYEQYF
V gene: TRBV5-1
D gene: TRBD2
clone size: -
J gene: TRBJ2-7

CDR3 DNA: TGTGCAAGTCACCAAGCAGGGAACGATGGCTACACCTTC
CDR3 protein: CASHQAGNDGYTF
V gene: TRBV12-2
D gene: -
clone size: once
J gene: TRBJ1-2

CDR3 DNA: TGTGCCAGCAGTCCAACAGGGGGCATGGATGGCTACACCTTC
CDR3 protein: CASSPTGGMDGYTF
V gene: TRBV27
D gene: TRBD1
clone size: -
J gene: TRBJ1-2

CDR3 DNA: TGCGCCAGCAGCTTGGCCAAGGATGGGCGGGAGGGCCGAGGGGAGACCCAGTACTTC
CDR3 protein: CASSLAKDGREGRGETQYF
V gene: TRBV5-1
D gene: TRBD2
clone size: -
J gene: TRBJ2-5

CDR3 DNA: TGCGCCAGCAGCTTGGTACTAGCGGGGGGTGAGCAGTTCTTC
CDR3 protein: CASSLVLAGGEQFF
V gene: TRBV5-1
D gene: TRBD2
clone size: -
J gene: TRBJ2-1

CDR3 DNA: TGTGCCAGCAACGTCAGGGGACCCTCCTACGAGCAGTACTTC
CDR3 protein: CASNVRGPSYEQYF
V gene: TRBV14
D gene: -
clone size: -
J gene: TRBJ2-7

CDR3 DNA: TGCGCCAGCAGTCAATCGTTTCCCTCTGGCTACACCTTC
CDR3 protein: CASSQSFPSGYTF
V gene: TRBV23-1
D gene: -
clone size: -
J gene: TRBJ1-2

CDR3 DNA: TGTGCCAGCAATCTCAGGGGACCGCTCACTGAAGCTTTCTTT
CDR3 protein: CASNLRGPLTEAFF
V gene: TRBV28
D gene: -
clone size: once
J gene: TRBJ1-1

CDR3 DNA: TGTGCCAGCAGGCCTCAGACAGGCCTGATTCTCTATGGCTACACCTTC
CDR3 protein: CASRPQTGLILYGYTF
V gene: TRBV28
D gene: -
clone size: -
J gene: TRBJ1-2

CDR3 DNA: TGTGCCAGCAGCTTAGGACAGGGCGCTGGAAACACCATATATTTT
CDR3 protein: CASSLGQGAGNTIYF
V gene: TRBV11-2
D gene: TRBD1
clone size: -
J gene: TRBJ1-3